These 27 T cell receptor beta chains were all obtained from the same sample, sequenced in a study of T cell repertoires in cytomegalovirus infection. Their antigen targets remain unknown. TCRdb redid the calling of the reads with MiXCR, one entry per CDR3 protein. The sample lists 600,000 to 700,000 distinct CDR3 sequences, roughly 36% occurring once. Sequencing used cultured PBMCs, obtained from culture after CMV antigen stimulation. The source is a human donor in good health (CMV status not recorded). Some clones in this sample may be carry-over from other donors' samples.

Notes on this clonotype: An end of the junction differs from the germline gene, which may be a read error. The rearrangement links TRBV4-1 to TRBJ2-3, with D unresolved. CDR1 is MGHRA, CDR2 YSYEKL, per germline. The length of the CDR3 is 15 residues. The CDR3 DNA reads as TGTGCCAGCAGCGAAACTATAATCAACGCAGATACGCAGTATTTT. As protein: CASSETIINADTQYF.

Only a few counts were recorded for this clonotype. This chain links TRBV24-1 with TRBJ2-7, with D possibly being TRBD1 or TRBD2 (5 bases each). CDR3 length: 12 amino acids. Trimming cost V 4 bases and J 7 bases, with 10 bases left between them. CDR1 and CDR2 from the germline V gene are KGHDR and SFDVKD. The CDR3 region has the DNA TGTGCCACCAGTGAACTCGGGACGGAGCAGTACTTC. This translates into CATSELGTEQYF.

The chain has TRBV6-1 and TRBJ1-5; possibly TRBD1 for D (6 bases). The CDR3 length is 18 residues. CDR1 MNHNS and CDR2 SASEGT come from the germline V gene. The V end lost 2 bases, the J end lost 7 bases, and 24 bases lay between the germline ends. The CDR3 spells CASSENRSGRARGQPQHF. The CDR3 coding sequence is TGTGCCAGCAGTGAAAATCGGAGTGGCAGGGCCAGGGGACAGCCCCAGCATTTT.

This clonotype was counted between two and nine times. V is TRBV7-7 and J is TRBJ2-7; tentatively, D is TRBD1 (5 bases). The ends were cut back, 1 base at V and 2 bases at J, with 12 bases in the middle. Looked up from germline, CDR1 is SSHAT and CDR2 is FNYEAQ (reference sequence). This CDR3 region has 15 residues. CDR3 DNA: TGTGCCAGCAGCTTAGAGGCAGGGCCCACCTACGAGCAGTACTTC. Protein product: CASSLEAGPTYEQYF.

V and J are TRBV6-1 and TRBJ2-7, with D perhaps matching TRBD1 (5 bases). The CDR3 loop spans 16 amino acids. The ends were cut back, 5 bases at V and 0 bases at J, with 17 bases in the middle. Germline values: CDR1 MNHNS, CDR2 SASEGT. The CDR3 reads CASSPSWTTSSYEQYF. CDR3 sequence (DNA): TGTGCCAGCAGTCCCTCCTGGACAACGAGCTCCTACGAGCAGTACTTC.

This clonotype has just a few counts. This rearrangement joins TRBV6-8 to TRBJ2-5; weak D call: TRBD2 (6 bases). The CDR3 has 15 residues. Trimming shortened V by 2 bases and J by 4 bases, and 14 bases separated the two germline ends. The V gene's germline CDR1 is MNHGY and CDR2 SAAAGT. The CDR3 nucleotides read TGTGCCAGCAGTTACGGGGGGACCTCGGGAGAGACCCAGTACTTC. Translated, it gives CASSYGGTSGETQYF.

The gene calls are TRBV19 and TRBJ2-3; 9 bases are shared with TRBD2. J lost 8 bases, V lost 6 bases, and 6 bases had no gene match. CDR1 LNHDA and CDR2 SQIVND come from the germline V gene (reference sequence). This CDR3 contains 13 residues. For the CDR3, the DNA is TGTGCCAGTAGAGGTAGCGGGAGTCGTACGCAGTATTTT. Translating it yields CASRGSGSRTQYF.

The sample holds many counts of this clonotype. The CDR3 DNA reads TGTGCCAGTAGTCCTGTTGAGGGGATTAATGAAAAACTGTTTTTT. This sequence encodes CASSPVEGINEKLFF. The rearrangement links TRBV19 to TRBJ1-4, with a weak D call TRBD1 (5 bases). V was trimmed by 5 bases and J by 4 bases, leaving 14 bases between them. The CDR3 is 15 amino acids. Germline-derived CDR1 and CDR2 are LNHDA and SQIVND (reference sequence).

The chain joins TRBV7-6 to TRBJ2-1; D uncertain. The CDR3 sequence is 15 residues long. The germline gives CDR1 SGHVS, CDR2 FNYEAQ. V lost 5 bases and J lost 0, with 11 bases in between. The CDR3 is CASSPTPNSYNEQFF. CDR3 in DNA: TGTGCCAGCAGCCCCACACCGAACTCCTACAATGAGCAGTTCTTC.

This clonotype has only a few counts. The rearrangement joins TRBV7-8 to TRBJ2-1, with 7 bases aligning to TRBD1. CDR3 size: 17 residues. Germline lookup yields CDR1 SGHVS and CDR2 FQNEAQ. J gave up 1 base and V 2 bases, and 8 bases lay outside the gene matches. CDR3 region: CASSLKHRGESYNEQFF. The CDR3 bases are TGTGCCAGCAGCTTAAAACACAGGGGCGAATCCTACAATGAGCAGTTCTTC. The full variable domain, in which reference TRBV7-8 and TRBJ2-1 provide the parts outside the CDR3, is GAGVSQSPRYKVAKRGQDVALRCDPISGHVSLFWYQQALGQGPEFLTYFQNEAQLDKSGLPSDRFFAERPEGSVSTLKIQRTQQEDSAVYLCASSLKHRGESYNEQFFGPGTRLTVL.

This chain links TRBV2 with TRBJ1-5; D might be TRBD1 (6 bases). Germline V gene sequence: CDR1 SNHLY, CDR2 FYNNEI. The V end was cut by 10 bases, the J end by 3 bases, with 10 bases between. The CDR3 sequence is 12 residues long. CDR3 protein: CATGQTNQPQHF. The CDR3 nucleotides are TGTGCCACCGGACAGACCAATCAGCCCCAGCATTTT. Looking up the rest from reference TRBV2 and TRBJ1-5 gives the full variable domain: EPEVTQTPSHQVTQMGQEVILRCVPISNHLYFYWYRQILGQKVEFLVSFYNNEISEKSEIFDDQFSVERPDGSNFTLKIRSTKLEDSAMYFCATGQTNQPQHFGDGTRLSIL.

This clonotype was seen more than once but under ten times. The chain links TRBV7-2 to TRBJ1-2; unclear D gene. The V and J ends lost 4 bases and 1 base respectively, with 13 bases between them. This CDR3 contains 15 residues. CDR1 and CDR2 (germline): SGHTA, FQGNSA. CDR3 loop: CASSSYTQINYGYTF. The CDR3 coding sequence is TGTGCCAGCAGCTCTTACACCCAGATTAACTATGGCTACACCTTC.

This chain joins TRBV4-1 and TRBJ2-1; 14 bases are shared with TRBD2. CDR1 MGHRA and CDR2 YSYEKL come from the germline V gene. The CDR3 sequence is 16 residues long. The ends lost 3 bases at V and 3 bases at J; junction bases unmatched: 1. The CDR3 nucleotides are TGCGCCAGCAGCCAGGGACTAGCGGGAGTCTACAATGAGCAGTTCTTC. It translates to CASSQGLAGVYNEQFF.

This clonotype has only a few counts. The chain couples TRBV6-1 to TRBJ2-7; 9 bases are shared with TRBD2. Germline lookup yields CDR1 MNHNS and CDR2 SASEGT. This CDR3 comprises 15 residues. Germline trimming cut 2 bases from V and 5 bases from J; bases unmatched to any gene: 7. The CDR3 DNA is TGTGCCAGCAGTGAACTTGCGGGGGGGCTCCACGAGCAGTACTTC. This encodes CASSELAGGLHEQYF.

Many counts were recorded for this clonotype. V usage is TRBV7-2 and J usage is TRBJ2-7, with D tentatively TRBD1 (5 bases). The CDR3 spans 13 residues. Germline assignment: CDR1 SGHTA and CDR2 FQGNSA. Trimming pared 0 bases from V and 11 bases from J, leaving 14 bases between. The CDR3 DNA follows: TGTGCCAGCAGCTTAGCGGGGCCAGGGTTGAAGTACTTC. Its translation: CASSLAGPGLKYF.

V and J are TRBV20-1 and TRBJ1-5; no definite D call. V dropped 6 bases and J dropped 2 bases, with 11 bases sitting between them. The CDR3 has 13 amino acids. The germline CDR1 and CDR2 sequences are DFQATT and SNEGSKA (reference sequence). CDR3 nucleotide sequence: TGCAGTGCCCAACCCAGAGGCAATCAGCCCCAGCATTTT. It codes for CSAQPRGNQPQHF.

This clonotype was seen a handful of times. The chain joins TRBV27 to TRBJ2-1; 8 bases line up with TRBD2. The V segment lost 6 bases and the J segment 14 bases; nucleotides outside the gene matches: 12. Looked up from germline, CDR1 is MNHEY and CDR2 is SMNVEV (reference sequence). This CDR3 region has 13 residues. The CDR3 DNA reads TGTGCCAGCAGCGGGACTAGGGAGGTGAGGGAGTTCTTC. Protein: CASSGTREVREFF.

The CDR3 loop reads CASSYKTGELFF. Written as DNA, the CDR3 is TGTGCCAGCAGTTATAAGACCGGGGAGCTGTTTTTT. V is TRBV6-1 and J is TRBJ2-2; unclear D gene. CDR1 and CDR2 from the germline V gene are MNHNS and SASEGT. There are 12 residues in the CDR3. The V end was cut by 5 bases, the J end by 5 bases, with 6 bases between.

This clonotype has more than one count but fewer than ten. In DNA, the CDR3 is TGCGCCAGCAGACTACAGGGTGGAGCAGATACGCAGTATTTT. Translated, it gives CASRLQGGADTQYF. This chain connects TRBV4-1 to TRBJ2-3; maybe TRBD1 (6 bases). V dropped 6 bases and J dropped 4 bases, with 14 bases sitting between them. Germline V CDR1 and CDR2: MGHRA, YSYEKL. The CDR3 consists of 14 residues.

This chain uses TRBV12-3 or TRBV12-4 with TRBJ2-7; weak D call: TRBD1 (6 bases). V lost 8 bases and J lost 5, with 19 bases in between. The CDR3 contains 14 residues. The CDR3 nucleotides are TGTGCCAGCTCTTTAGGGGGTGATTCCAACGAGCAGTACTTC. Its translation is CASSLGGDSNEQYF.

The V and J genes are TRBV20-1 and TRBJ2-1; 7 nucleotides line up with TRBD2. The V and J ends lost 2 bases and 0 bases, in that order; junction bases with no gene match: 4. The germline CDR1 and CDR2 sequences are DFQATT and SNEGSKA (reference sequence). The CDR3 runs 15 residues. CDR3 nucleotides: TGCAGTGCTAGAAATCTAGCGGACTCCTACAATGAGCAGTTCTTC. This sequence encodes CSARNLADSYNEQFF.

The sample holds a few counts of this clonotype. This chain links TRBV6-1 with TRBJ2-1; 8 nucleotides line up with TRBD2. The germline V gene has CDR1 MNHNS and CDR2 SASEGT. V was clipped by 11 bases and J by 7 bases; unmatched bases: 10. This CDR3 spans 13 amino acids. CDR3 sequence: CACSGTRTNEQFF. For the CDR3, the DNA is TGTGCCTGCTCCGGGACTAGGACAAATGAGCAGTTCTTC.

This clonotype showed up just a few times. The rearrangement links TRBV19 to TRBJ1-2; the D is unclear. The germline V gene encodes CDR1 LNHDA and CDR2 SQIVND (reference sequence). V lost 4 bases and J 8 bases, leaving 11 bases between the germline ends. The CDR3 length is 12 residues. Here the CDR3 DNA reads TGTGCCAGTAGTAGTTGGCAGTACGGCTACACCTTC. Its translation: CASSSWQYGYTF. The variable domain in full, completed from reference TRBV19 and TRBJ1-2, reads DGGITQSPKYLFRKEGQNVTLSCEQNLNHDAMYWYRQDPGQGLRLIYYSQIVNDFQKGDIAEGYSVSREKKESFPLTVTSAQKNPTAFYLCASSSWQYGYTFGSGTRLTVV.

The chain joins TRBV9 to TRBJ2-2; no firm D call. V lost 0 bases, J lost 8 bases, and 11 bases lay in between. This CDR3 is built from 14 residues. Germline V gene sequence: CDR1 SGDLS, CDR2 YYNGEE. CDR3 coding DNA: TGTGCCAGCAGCGTAGACGGGTATTGGGGGGAGCTGTTTTTT. It translates to CASSVDGYWGELFF.

The rearrangement joins TRBV20-1 to TRBJ2-7; weak D call: TRBD1 (6 bases). There are 11 residues in the CDR3. V lost 6 bases to trimming and J lost 5 bases, with 11 bases between them. Germline-derived CDR1 and CDR2 are DFQATT and SNEGSKA (reference sequence). CDR3 nucleotide sequence: TGCAGTGCGTCGCAGGGGAACGAGCAGTACTTC. Translating gives CSASQGNEQYF.

The rearrangement uses TRBV12-3 or TRBV12-4 and TRBJ2-3; D is ambiguous. This CDR3 contains 15 residues. With 1 base removed from V and 2 bases from J, the gap between germline ends came to 10 bases. CDR3 DNA: TGTGCCAGCAGTTTAGGAGCACTAAACACAGATACGCAGTATTTT. It codes for CASSLGALNTDTQYF.

The chain joins TRBV18 to TRBJ2-7; 10 bases are a match to TRBD2. This CDR3 region has 16 residues. The V gene's germline CDR1 is KGHSH and CDR2 LQKENI. Germline trimming cut 2 bases from V and 2 bases from J; bases unmatched to any gene: 6. Here the CDR3 DNA reads TGTGCCAGCTCACCATTAACTAGCGGGACGACCTACGAGCAGTACTTC. Its protein product is CASSPLTSGTTYEQYF.